Only a few counts were recorded for the clone carrying this TCR beta chain. What it binds is not known. Data came from immunoSEQ multiplex PCR; TCRdb stores just in-frame clones and leaves some out. The data hold approximately 150,000 clones, with 75% to 90% observed a single time. This record comes from a study of T cell responses to AZD1222 COVID-19 vaccine. Findings and limits, study-wide: Unmutated variant regions reportedly attract nearly half of all spike-specific TCRs.

This CDR3 has 14 amino acids. The V segment lost 5 bases and the J segment 0 bases; nucleotides outside the gene matches: 4. Germline CDR1 and CDR2: SGHTA and FQGNSA. The specimen was peripheral blood, collected on day 0 of AZD1222 vaccination. The rearrangement links TRBV7-2 to TRBJ2-7, with 7 bases that match TRBD2. The sequence came from an adult in good health. CDR3 protein: CASSPGLSSYEQYF. The CDR3 DNA follows: TGTGCCAGCAGCCCGGGACTAAGCTCCTACGAGCAGTACTTC.